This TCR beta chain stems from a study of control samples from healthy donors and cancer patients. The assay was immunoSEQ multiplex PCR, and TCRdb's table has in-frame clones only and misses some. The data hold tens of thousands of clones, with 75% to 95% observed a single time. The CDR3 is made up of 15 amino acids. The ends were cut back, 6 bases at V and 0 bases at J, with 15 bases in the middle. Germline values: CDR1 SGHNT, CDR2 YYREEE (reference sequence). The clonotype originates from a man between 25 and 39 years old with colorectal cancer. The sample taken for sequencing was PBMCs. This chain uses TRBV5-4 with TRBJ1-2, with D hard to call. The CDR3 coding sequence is TGTGCCAGCACCAACGGTCGGATTACTAACTATGGCTACACCTTC. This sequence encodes CASTNGRITNYGYTF.